A single sample is the source of the 16 T cell receptor beta chains below, sequenced in a study of technical replicates of blood from a handful of donors. The method was immunoSEQ multiplex PCR; TCRdb's version includes in-frame clones alone and lacks a portion of them. The table records about 89,000 clones, roughly 94% of them present only once. Sequencing was carried out using T cells isolated from PBMCs. The receptors come from a human donor in good health.

The chain links TRBV7-8 to TRBJ2-1; D gene ambiguous. V lost 1 base, J lost 4 bases, and 5 bases lay in between. Per the germline V gene, CDR1 is SGHVS and CDR2 is FQNEAQ. This CDR3 is 13 amino acids long. This CDR3 reads CASSLERYNEQFF. For the CDR3, the DNA is TGTGCCAGCAGCTTAGAGAGATACAATGAGCAGTTCTTC.

This clone was seen once. This chain links TRBV5-4 with TRBJ2-7; 9 bases fit TRBD2. Germline V gives CDR1 SGHNT, CDR2 YYREEE (reference sequence). V was clipped by 1 base and J by 3 bases; unmatched bases: 5. This CDR3 contains 15 residues. CDR3 DNA: TGTGCCAGCAGCTTGCGAGCGGGGGGCCTCTACGAGCAGTACTTC. Its translation: CASSLRAGGLYEQYF. The whole variable domain, filled in from reference TRBV5-4 and TRBJ2-7, reads ETGVTQSPTHLIKTRGQQVTLRCSSQSGHNTVSWYQQALGQGPQFIFQYYREEENGRGNFPPRFSGLQFPNYSSELNVNALELDDSALYLCASSLRAGGLYEQYFGPGTRLTVT.

This clone showed up just once. DNA of the CDR3: TGTGCCAGCAGCTTAGGGACATCGAAAAACATTCAGTACTTC. Protein product: CASSLGTSKNIQYF. This chain joins TRBV5-4 and TRBJ2-4; tentative D call: TRBD1 (6 bases). V shed 2 bases and J shed 4 bases, with 10 bases lying between them. Per germline, CDR1 SGHNT and CDR2 YYREEE (reference sequence). This CDR3 has 14 residues.

V and J are TRBV6-1 and TRBJ1-2; D is uncertain. The V gene's germline CDR1 is MNHNS and CDR2 SASEGT. The CDR3 contains 14 residues. Deletions cut 3 bases from V and 4 bases from J, with 12 bases between. The CDR3 DNA is TGTGCCAGCAGTGAGATGTGGCAGGCCTATGGCTACACCTTC. It translates to CASSEMWQAYGYTF.

The table lists this clone with a few counts. This rearrangement joins TRBV6-1 to TRBJ2-7; D ambiguous. Between the trimmed V and J ends, which lost 5 bases and 6 bases, there was a span of 8 bases. CDR3 size: 11 residues. The germline gives CDR1 MNHNS, CDR2 SASEGT. The CDR3 loop reads CASSKRGEQYF. CDR3 nucleotide sequence: TGTGCCAGCAGTAAACGCGGCGAGCAGTACTTC.

The chain is built from TRBV2 and TRBJ2-7, with TRBD1 identical over 8 bases. Germline lookup yields CDR1 SNHLY and CDR2 FYNNEI. This CDR3 is built from 13 residues. V was pared by 3 bases and J by 7 bases, with 5 bases of the junction left unmatched. The DNA of the CDR3 is TGTGCCAGCAGTGAGACAGGGGCTTATGAGCAGTACTTC. Translation: CASSETGAYEQYF.

The chain recombines TRBV6-5 with TRBJ2-7, with D possibly matching TRBD2 (6 bases). CDR1 is MNHEY, CDR2 SVGAGI, per germline. This CDR3 has 15 residues. V was clipped by 7 bases and J by 0 bases, with 16 bases between them. In nucleotides, the CDR3 is TGTGCCAGCACCCCTCGGCGGGATTACTCCTACGAGCAGTACTTC. Its translation: CASTPRRDYSYEQYF.

This chain joins TRBV12-5 and TRBJ2-7; D might be TRBD2 (5 bases). Germline CDR1 is LGHNT and CDR2 is FRNRAP. The CDR3 contains 15 residues. Trimming left V 3 bases short and J 3 bases short, with 15 bases between. The CDR3 sequence is CASGFGELPLYEQYF. Here the CDR3 DNA reads TGTGCTAGTGGTTTCGGGGAACTCCCGCTCTACGAGCAGTACTTC. The whole variable domain, remainder taken from reference TRBV12-5 and TRBJ2-7, is DARVTQTPRHKVTEMGQEVTMRCQPILGHNTVFWYRQTMMQGLELLAYFRNRAPLDDSGMPKDRFSAEMPDATLATLKIQPSEPRDSAVYFCASGFGELPLYEQYFGPGTRLTVT.

This chain joins TRBV25-1 and TRBJ1-2, with a weak D call TRBD1 (6 bases). V lost 3 bases and J 8 bases, leaving 16 bases between the germline ends. The CDR3 runs to 14 residues. The germline V gene has CDR1 MGHDK and CDR2 SYGVNS. The CDR3 region has the DNA TGTGCCAGCAGTGATCTTCAGGGGATTGACGGCTACACCTTC. This gives the protein CASSDLQGIDGYTF.

The chain carries TRBV27 and TRBJ1-2; TRBD1 matches 7 bases. V gave up 6 bases and J gave up 9 bases; unmatched junction bases: 4. The CDR3 contains 11 residues. Germline assignment: CDR1 MNHEY and CDR2 SMNVEV (reference sequence). The CDR3 loop reads CASRLGGRYTF. CDR3 DNA: TGTGCCAGCAGGTTAGGGGGCCGCTACACCTTC.

V usage is TRBV9 and J usage is TRBJ2-3; 7 positions match TRBD2. The V gene end was trimmed by 0 bases and the J gene end by 1 base; junction bases not matched to a gene: 2. The CDR3 contains 15 residues. Germline values: CDR1 SGDLS, CDR2 YYNGEE. CDR3: CASSVATSRTDTQYF. CDR3 nucleotide sequence: TGTGCCAGCAGCGTAGCGACTAGCCGCACAGATACGCAGTATTTT.

The genes are TRBV29-1 and TRBJ1-2; 8 bases fit TRBD1. CDR1 is SQVTM, CDR2 ANQGSEA, per germline. The CDR3 loop spans 15 amino acids. The V segment lost 6 bases and the J segment 8 bases; nucleotides outside the gene matches: 17. CDR3 DNA: TGCAGCGTAATAGTACCACTCGACAGGGGTGGGGGCTACACCTTC. This sequence encodes CSVIVPLDRGGGYTF.

This chain uses TRBV5-5 with TRBJ1-5, with a weak D call TRBD1 (6 bases). V was cut by 4 bases and J by 1 base, with 12 bases left in between. Germline lookup yields CDR1 SGHKS and CDR2 YYEKEE (reference sequence). This CDR3 has 15 amino acids. The CDR3 region is CASSLGTLSNQPQHF. CDR3 nucleotide sequence: TGTGCCAGCAGCCTGGGGACACTGAGCAATCAGCCCCAGCATTTT.

V gene TRBV5-6 combines with J gene TRBJ1-1, with 8 nucleotides matching TRBD1. The length of the CDR3 is 15 residues. The ends lost 0 bases at V and 3 bases at J; junction bases unmatched: 4. The germline V gene has CDR1 SGHDT and CDR2 YYEEEE. The CDR3 DNA reads TGTGCCAGCAGCTTGGTGGACAGGGACGACACTGAAGCTTTCTTT. Protein: CASSLVDRDDTEAFF.

The genes are TRBV28 and TRBJ1-5; 7 positions match TRBD1. With 2 bases clipped from V and 2 bases from J, the junction kept 15 bases outside the gene matches. Germline CDR1 and CDR2: MDHEN and SYDVKM. This CDR3 spans 19 amino acids. DNA of the CDR3: TGTGCCAGCAGTTTAATAAATTTTAGGGGGCACATAGGCAATCAGCCCCAGCATTTT. This sequence encodes CASSLINFRGHIGNQPQHF.

The chain carries TRBV27 and TRBJ2-1; TRBD2 agrees at 16 bases. The CDR3 covers 18 residues. In germline, CDR1 is MNHEY, CDR2 SMNVEV (reference sequence). V lost 2 bases and J lost 9; bases outside the gene matches: 10. The CDR3 DNA follows: TGTGCCAGCAGTTTAGTGGGACTAGCGGGAGGGCCAAGTAGTGAGCAGTTCTTC. Protein product: CASSLVGLAGGPSSEQFF.